This T cell receptor beta chain is from a study of control samples from healthy donors and cancer patients. Trimming removed 4 bases from V and 7 bases from J, with 10 bases in between. This CDR3 is built from 13 residues. Sequencing was performed with immunoSEQ multiplex PCR; in TCRdb, only in-frame clones are kept and a portion is missing. The table includes 400,000 to 500,000 clones, roughly 90% detected once. Sequencing used PBMCs. The sequence came from a man between 35 and 55 years old with head and neck cancer. The chain couples TRBV12-3 or TRBV12-4 to TRBJ1-4; no clear D gene. The CDR3 sequence: CASSSQNSEKLFF. The CDR3 DNA sequence: TGTGCCAGCAGTTCCCAGAACAGTGAAAAACTGTTTTTT.